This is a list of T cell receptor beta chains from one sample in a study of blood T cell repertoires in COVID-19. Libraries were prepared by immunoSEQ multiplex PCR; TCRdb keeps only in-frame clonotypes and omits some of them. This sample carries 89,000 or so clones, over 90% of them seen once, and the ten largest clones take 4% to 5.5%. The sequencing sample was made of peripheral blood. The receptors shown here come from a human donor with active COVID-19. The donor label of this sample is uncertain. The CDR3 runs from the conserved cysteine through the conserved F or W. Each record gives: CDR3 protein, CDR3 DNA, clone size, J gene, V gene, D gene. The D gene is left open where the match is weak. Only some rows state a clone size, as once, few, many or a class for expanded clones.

cdr3_aa: CASSLGGVQGVAFF; cdr3_nt: TGTGCCAGCAGCTTAGGGGGAGTACAGGGGGTAGCTTTCTTT; clone_size: -; j_call: TRBJ1-1; v_call: TRBV7-2; d_call: TRBD1
cdr3_aa: CASSRGVGNQPQHF; cdr3_nt: TGTGCCAGCAGTCGGGGTGTCGGCAATCAGCCCCAGCATTTT; clone_size: -; j_call: TRBJ1-5; v_call: TRBV2; d_call: -
cdr3_aa: CASSPQSGSRVF; cdr3_nt: TGTGCCAGCTCACCACAAAGCGGGAGTAGGGTCTTC; clone_size: -; j_call: TRBJ2-7; v_call: TRBV18; d_call: TRBD2
cdr3_aa: CASRTGLAGGPDEQYF; cdr3_nt: TGTGCCAGCAGAACCGGACTAGCGGGAGGGCCCGACGAGCAGTACTTC; clone_size: -; j_call: TRBJ2-7; v_call: TRBV11-2; d_call: TRBD2
cdr3_aa: CASSPGQGLDEQFF; cdr3_nt: TGTGCCAGCTCCCCGGGACAGGGGCTCGATGAGCAGTTCTTC; clone_size: -; j_call: TRBJ2-1; v_call: TRBV18; d_call: TRBD1
cdr3_aa: CASSLHRNTEAFF; cdr3_nt: TGTGCCAGTAGTCTTCACAGAAACACTGAAGCTTTCTTT; clone_size: -; j_call: TRBJ1-1; v_call: TRBV19; d_call: -
cdr3_aa: CASKRELGSYEQYF; cdr3_nt: TGTGCCAGCAAGCGGGAGTTAGGATCCTACGAGCAGTACTTC; clone_size: -; j_call: TRBJ2-7; v_call: TRBV6-5; d_call: TRBD2
cdr3_aa: CASGRWNGEQFF; cdr3_nt: TGTGCCAGCGGGAGATGGAACGGTGAGCAGTTCTTC; clone_size: -; j_call: TRBJ2-1; v_call: TRBV28; d_call: -
cdr3_aa: CASSVGLTSGYNEQFF; cdr3_nt: TGTGCCAGCAGCGTAGGCTTGACTAGCGGATACAATGAGCAGTTCTTC; clone_size: -; j_call: TRBJ2-1; v_call: TRBV9; d_call: TRBD2
cdr3_aa: CASTPEGANVLTF; cdr3_nt: TGTGCCAGCACCCCGGAGGGGGCCAACGTCCTGACTTTC; clone_size: -; j_call: TRBJ2-6; v_call: TRBV6-6; d_call: -
cdr3_aa: CATRGAGGQETQYF; cdr3_nt: TGTGCCACCAGAGGAGCGGGGGGACAAGAGACCCAGTACTTC; clone_size: -; j_call: TRBJ2-5; v_call: TRBV15; d_call: TRBD2
cdr3_aa: CASSQEEGAGTGELFF; cdr3_nt: TGCGCCAGCAGCCAAGAAGAAGGGGCAGGTACCGGGGAGCTGTTTTTT; clone_size: -; j_call: TRBJ2-2; v_call: TRBV4-1; d_call: -
cdr3_aa: CASSQAQPQGTGELFF; cdr3_nt: TGTGCCAGCAGCCAAGCCCAACCTCAGGGGACCGGGGAGCTGTTTTTT; clone_size: once; j_call: TRBJ2-2; v_call: TRBV14; d_call: -